A single T cell receptor (beta chain) is shown here with its context. CDR1 and CDR2 (germline): SEHNR, FQNEAQ (reference sequence). This CDR3 comprises 16 residues. The J segment lost 4 bases and the V segment lost 5 bases, leaving 11 bases of the junction unmatched. This sample is drawn from a study of T cell changes during pregnancy in multiple sclerosis. Libraries were prepared by immunoSEQ multiplex PCR; TCRdb keeps only in-frame clonotypes and omits some of them. The table shows 60,000 to 85,000 clones, with 91% occurring only once. The sample consisted of peripheral blood, taken in the first trimester of pregnancy. The receptor's source is a female donor with multiple sclerosis, enrolled in a pregnancy study. The rearrangement links TRBV7-9 to TRBJ1-1; 9 nucleotides match TRBD1. CDR3 sequence: CASSPSLGTGTTEAFF. In nucleotides, the CDR3 is TGTGCCAGCAGCCCCTCCTTGGGGACAGGGACCACTGAAGCTTTCTTT.